This TCR beta chain was sequenced for a study of blood T cell repertoires in COVID-19. On the study more broadly: Acute and convalescent COVID-19 samples came from the United States, Italy and Spain. T cells, B-cell-depleted T cells, or PBMCs supplied cDNA or gDNA.

As processed by the authors: Estimated nucleated cell counts came from reference gene primer amplification. Profiling relied on immunoSEQ multiplex PCR, and the TCRdb table lists in-frame clones only, not all of them. The DNA was the basis for D and trimming; V, J and clone size are from that table. This table has 400,000 or so clones, 89% appearing once. During active infection, Seattle patients enrolled and were then monitored through disease. CDR1 KGHDR and CDR2 SFDVKD come from the germline V gene. The V end lost 5 bases, the J end lost 2 bases, and 11 bases lay between the germline ends. The CDR3 is made up of 14 amino acids.

Material: peripheral blood. The TCR comes from a woman aged 40 to 55 with COVID-19, enrolled during active disease. The V gene is TRBV24-1, the J gene TRBJ1-2, with D possibly matching TRBD1 (5 bases). The chain's CDR3 is CATSAPQGNYGYTF. The CDR3 nucleotides read TGTGCCACCAGTGCCCCCCAGGGAAACTATGGCTACACCTTC.